This TCR beta chain was sequenced during a study of blood T cell repertoires in COVID-19. Study as a whole: Sources were T cells, B-cell-depleted T cells, or PBMCs; the material itself was cDNA or gDNA.

Study processing details: Estimation of nucleated cell counts relied on the amplification of reference gene primers. Profiled with immunoSEQ multiplex PCR; TCRdb holds only in-frame clones, not every one. The V and J calls and clone size come from that table; D and trimming were worked out from the DNA. In the table there are about 73,000 clones, about 80% of which are singletons. The CDR3 has 16 amino acids. The germline V gene encodes CDR1 KGHSH and CDR2 LQKENI. The V gene end was trimmed by 3 bases and the J gene end by 3 bases; junction bases not matched to a gene: 6. Sequenced: peripheral blood. J is TRBJ2-2 and V is TRBV18; 8 positions match TRBD1. This TCR came from a human donor in a cohort sampled during active COVID-19. CDR3 in amino acids: CASSPQGARYTGELFF. In nucleotides, the CDR3 is TGTGCCAGCTCACCTCAGGGGGCGCGTTACACCGGGGAGCTGTTTTTT.